The 29 T cell receptor beta chains below were found in one sample sequenced in a study of identical twins. TCRdb independently ran MiXCR on the 5' RACE reads; one entry per CDR3 protein. The sample shows 400,000 to 600,000 distinct CDR3 sequences, about a fifth of them seen only once. These sequences were also reported in another study, on yellow fever vaccine responses in identical twins.

What was sequenced was CD4+ T cells sorted from blood. Every receptor here comes from a woman under 30 in good health.

J is TRBJ2-6 and V is TRBV27; the D is unclear. Deletions cut 3 bases from V and 2 bases from J, with 5 bases between. In germline, CDR1 is MNHEY, CDR2 SMNVEV (reference sequence). This CDR3 contains 14 residues. The CDR3 is CASSFPPGANVLTF. CDR3 DNA sequence: TGTGCCAGCAGTTTTCCCCCTGGGGCCAACGTCCTGACTTTC.

This clonotype was observed a handful of times. The chain is built from TRBV3-1 and TRBJ2-3; TRBD2 matches at 9 bases. The J segment lost 6 bases and the V segment lost 4 bases, leaving 11 bases of the junction unmatched. The length of the CDR3 is 16 residues. The germline gives CDR1 LGHDT, CDR2 YNNKEL (reference sequence). CDR3 sequence (DNA): TGTGCCAGCAGCCTAAACGGAGCGGGAGGAACTGATACGCAGTATTTT. It specifies CASSLNGAGGTDTQYF.

This chain links TRBV7-9 with TRBJ2-2; no definite D call. The germline V and J ends were trimmed by 4 bases and 2 bases, with 8 bases remaining between them. Germline V lookup: CDR1 SEHNR, CDR2 FQNEAQ (reference sequence). The CDR3 is 14 residues long. CDR3 coding DNA: TGTGCCAGCAGCTCTAATATAAACACCGGGGAGCTGTTTTTT. This codes for CASSSNINTGELFF. Based on the CDR3 plus reference TRBV7-9 and TRBJ2-2, the full variable domain is DTGVSQNPRHKITKRGQNVTFRCDPISEHNRLYWYRQTLGQGPEFLTYFQNEAQLEKSRLLSDRFSAERPKGSFSTLEIQRTEQGDSAMYLCASSSNINTGELFFGEGSRLTVL.

The J gene is TRBJ2-7, the V gene TRBV19, with 8 bases lining up with TRBD1. V gave up 3 bases and J gave up 4 bases; unmatched junction bases: 11. This CDR3 spans 16 amino acids. The germline V gene has CDR1 LNHDA and CDR2 SQIVND (reference sequence). CDR3 coding DNA: TGTGCCAGTAGTATTGGTCCGGCAGGGGGCGTGTACGAGCAGTACTTC. This sequence encodes CASSIGPAGGVYEQYF.

The chain is built from TRBV9 and TRBJ2-1; 12 bases agree with TRBD2. Losses at the gene ends were 4 bases for V and 0 bases for J; bases not matched to a gene: 11. The CDR3 contains 19 residues. Per the germline V gene, CDR1 is SGDLS and CDR2 is YYNGEE. The CDR3 protein is CASSRRTSGIASSYNEQFF. The CDR3 region has the DNA TGTGCCAGCAGCCGACGGACTAGCGGGATCGCTAGCTCCTACAATGAGCAGTTCTTC.

This clonotype appeared a few times. This rearrangement joins TRBV7-2 to TRBJ2-7, with no clear D. Germline CDR1 SGHTA, CDR2 FQGNSA. The CDR3 has 13 amino acids. The V end was cut by 1 base, the J end by 3 bases, with 7 bases between. CDR3 amino acids: CASSLEYGYEQYV. The CDR3 nucleotides read TGTGCCAGCAGCTTAGAATACGGCTACGAGCAGTACGTC.

The chain links TRBV12-3 or TRBV12-4 to TRBJ1-4; TRBD1 aligns across 8 bases. CDR3 size: 13 residues. The ends lost 4 bases at V and 8 bases at J; junction bases unmatched: 3. Here the CDR3 reads CASSSYRGEKLFF. The CDR3 nucleotides are TGTGCCAGCAGTTCCTACAGGGGGGAAAAACTGTTTTTT.

This clonotype was observed a few times. The chain has TRBV3-1 and TRBJ1-2; TRBD1 might be the D (6 bases). The germline gives CDR1 LGHDT, CDR2 YNNKEL (reference sequence). Trimming stripped 4 bases from V and 8 bases from J, with 17 bases between. The CDR3 is 14 amino acids. The CDR3 DNA reads TGTGCCAGCAGCCCTCTAACAGGGAGCGGGGGCTACACCTTC. Translated: CASSPLTGSGGYTF.

This clonotype was seen only a few times. This rearrangement joins TRBV10-3 to TRBJ1-2; 7 bases are a match to TRBD1. Per germline, CDR1 ENHRY and CDR2 SYGVKD. Trimming took 6 bases from V and 0 from J; bases not matched to a gene: 10. This CDR3 has 16 residues. The CDR3 DNA reads as TGTGCCATCAGCAGTGAGGGGGACAGAGCTAACTATGGCTACACCTTC. Encoded protein: CAISSEGDRANYGYTF.

This chain links TRBV10-3 with TRBJ2-1; D gene unclear. The ends were cut back, 6 bases at V and 15 bases at J, with 18 bases in the middle. CDR3 length: 12 amino acids. Germline lookup yields CDR1 ENHRY and CDR2 SYGVKD. The CDR3 DNA reads as TGTGCCATCAGCCCGGACCTTATCTCTCTGTTCTTC. This sequence encodes CAISPDLISLFF.

The V call is TRBV5-1, the J call TRBJ2-2, with a weak D call TRBD1 (6 bases). The CDR3 runs 22 residues. V was clipped by 7 bases and J by 4 bases, with 38 bases between them. The germline V gene encodes CDR1 SGHRS and CDR2 YFSETQ. This chain's CDR3 is CASGYFPRNPNREWGSTGELFF. CDR3 nucleotides: TGCGCCAGCGGCTATTTTCCCCGTAATCCGAACAGGGAGTGGGGAAGCACCGGGGAGCTGTTTTTT.

The V call is TRBV12-3 or TRBV12-4, the J call TRBJ2-5; 7 bases align to TRBD1. This CDR3 has 15 residues. V lost 1 base, J lost 4 bases, and 6 bases stayed unmatched. The CDR3 region has the DNA TGTGCCAGCAGTTTAGGGCAGGGGGTCCGAGAGACCCAGTACTTC. Translating gives CASSLGQGVRETQYF.

The chain links TRBV5-5 to TRBJ1-5, with D uncertain. The CDR3 totals 14 residues. V was pared by 2 bases and J by 4 bases, with 10 bases between. The germline CDR1 and CDR2 sequences are SGHKS and YYEKEE (reference sequence). CDR3 sequence reads: CASSFHDGNQPQHF. The CDR3 DNA reads as TGTGCCAGCAGCTTCCACGACGGTAATCAGCCCCAGCATTTT.

J is TRBJ2-2 and V is TRBV7-6; D possibly corresponds to TRBD1 (6 bases). In germline, CDR1 is SGHVS, CDR2 FNYEAQ. V was cut by 6 bases and J by 0 bases, with 17 bases left in between. This CDR3 region has 17 residues. This CDR3 is CASSRNPGTTNTGELFF. The CDR3 region has the DNA TGTGCCAGCAGTCGAAACCCCGGGACAACGAACACCGGGGAGCTGTTTTTT. The full variable domain, its missing parts supplied by reference TRBV7-6 and TRBJ2-2, is GAGVSQSPRYKVTKRGQDVALRCDPISGHVSLYWYRQALGQGPEFLTYFNYEAQQDKSGLPNDRFSAERPEGSISTLTIQRTEQRDSAMYRCASSRNPGTTNTGELFFGEGSRLTVL.

The chain joins TRBV5-1 to TRBJ2-3, with TRBD2 matching over 10 bases. The CDR3 is 16 residues long. CDR1 and CDR2 (germline): SGHRS, YFSETQ. V dropped 1 base and J dropped 5; count of bases not matched to a gene: 7. For the CDR3, the DNA is TGCGCCAGCAGCTTGCGGATAGCGGGGGGACTAGATACGCAGTATTTT. Protein product: CASSLRIAGGLDTQYF.

This clonotype was picked up a small number of times. The chain links TRBV5-1 to TRBJ2-1; 13 nucleotides align to TRBD2. The junction had 7 bases not matched to a gene; V was cut back by 2 bases and J by 2 bases. The V gene's germline CDR1 is SGHRS and CDR2 YFSETQ. This CDR3 contains 18 residues. The CDR3 protein is CASSFRGLAGVAYNEQFF. The CDR3 nucleotides are TGCGCCAGCAGCTTCCGTGGACTAGCGGGAGTGGCCTACAATGAGCAGTTCTTC. The entire variable domain, with the rest obtained from reference TRBV5-1 and TRBJ2-1, is as follows: KAGVTQTPRYLIKTRGQQVTLSCSPISGHRSVSWYQQTPGQGLQFLFEYFSETQRNKGNFPGRFSGRQFSNSRSEMNVSTLELGDSALYLCASSFRGLAGVAYNEQFFGPGTRLTVL.

The gene calls are TRBV20-1 and TRBJ1-1, with 7 bases that match TRBD1. V was clipped by 0 bases and J by 7 bases; unmatched bases: 5. Per germline, CDR1 DFQATT and CDR2 SNEGSKA (reference sequence). This CDR3 has 13 amino acids. CDR3 sequence reads: CSARERGQSEAFF. The CDR3 DNA reads as TGCAGTGCTAGAGAGAGGGGACAGAGTGAAGCTTTCTTT.

This clonotype was observed a few times. V gene TRBV27 combines with J gene TRBJ2-1, with a possible D match to TRBD2 (6 bases). This CDR3 spans 13 amino acids. Trimming took 7 bases from V and 3 from J, leaving 10 bases between them. The germline V gene encodes CDR1 MNHEY and CDR2 SMNVEV (reference sequence). The chain's CDR3 is CASTGLNYNEQFF. CDR3 nucleotide sequence: TGTGCCAGCACCGGACTAAACTACAATGAGCAGTTCTTC.

The V and J genes are TRBV7-3 and TRBJ2-1; TRBD2 agrees at 8 bases. The CDR3 covers 15 residues. Per the germline V gene, CDR1 is SGHTA and CDR2 is FQGTGA. Germline trimming cut 2 bases from V and 9 bases from J; bases unmatched to any gene: 9. The CDR3 region is CASSLGSGSFGEQFF. The CDR3 region has the DNA TGTGCCAGCAGCTTAGGGAGCGGGAGTTTCGGTGAGCAGTTCTTC. The whole variable domain, filled in from reference TRBV7-3 and TRBJ2-1, reads GAGVSQTPSNKVTEKGKYVELRCDPISGHTALYWYRQSLGQGPEFLIYFQGTGAADDSGLPNDRFFAVRPEGSVSTLKIQRTERGDSAVYLCASSLGSGSFGEQFFGPGTRLTVL.

This sequence joins TRBV12-3 or TRBV12-4 and TRBJ2-7; 10 positions match TRBD1. This CDR3 is built from 14 residues. V shed 5 bases, J shed 4 bases, and the junction held 5 bases outside the gene matches. This chain's CDR3 is CASSSRQGAYEQYF. Written as DNA, the CDR3 is TGTGCCAGCAGTAGCAGACAGGGGGCTTACGAGCAGTACTTC.

The chain links TRBV24-1 to TRBJ2-3, with a weak D call TRBD1 (5 bases). V lost 5 bases and J 4 bases, leaving 18 bases between the germline ends. The CDR3 contains 16 residues. CDR1 and CDR2 (germline): KGHDR, SFDVKD. The CDR3: CATSAVGLGPADTQYF. CDR3 DNA: TGTGCCACCAGTGCAGTCGGGCTGGGGCCCGCAGATACGCAGTATTTT.

The chain is built from TRBV2 and TRBJ2-1; tentatively, D is TRBD1 (5 bases). This CDR3 comprises 13 residues. From germline, CDR1 is SNHLY and CDR2 FYNNEI. V was trimmed by 6 bases and J by 7 bases, leaving 13 bases between them. DNA of the CDR3: TGTGCCAGCAGAGGGGCCGACTTTAATGAGCAGTTCTTC. It specifies CASRGADFNEQFF. The full variable domain, rest sourced from reference TRBV2 and TRBJ2-1, is EPEVTQTPSHQVTQMGQEVILRCVPISNHLYFYWYRQILGQKVEFLVSFYNNEISEKSEIFDDQFSVERPDGSNFTLKIRSTKLEDSAMYFCASRGADFNEQFFGPGTRLTVL.

V gene TRBV7-9 combines with J gene TRBJ1-4, with D possibly being TRBD1 (5 bases). The ends were cut back, 4 bases at V and 8 bases at J, with 11 bases in the middle. Germline CDR1 and CDR2: SEHNR and FQNEAQ (reference sequence). The CDR3 has 13 amino acids. The CDR3 coding sequence is TGTGCCAGCAGCTCAAGGGGTAACGAAAAACTGTTTTTT. Translated: CASSSRGNEKLFF.

This rearrangement joins TRBV18 to TRBJ2-7, with TRBD1 identical over 8 bases. The CDR3 covers 16 residues. Germline loops: CDR1 KGHSH, CDR2 LQKENI. Trimming took 3 bases from V and 5 from J; bases not matched to a gene: 12. The CDR3 nucleotides read TGTGCCAGCTCACCGATTCAGGGGGCTGAAACCCACGAGCAGTACTTC. Translation gives CASSPIQGAETHEQYF.

The chain uses TRBV12-3 or TRBV12-4 and TRBJ2-3, with TRBD2 matching 7 bases. V dropped 6 bases and J dropped 0; count of bases not matched to a gene: 12. The CDR3 contains 17 residues. The CDR3 loop reads CASRPLAVAGSTDTQYF. The CDR3 DNA sequence: TGTGCCAGCAGGCCCTTGGCGGTAGCGGGCAGCACAGATACGCAGTATTTT.

The gene calls are TRBV29-1 and TRBJ2-5; D uncertain. V lost 3 bases and J 3 bases, leaving 5 bases between the germline ends. Germline V lookup: CDR1 SQVTM, CDR2 ANQGSEA. CDR3 size: 11 residues. CDR3 amino acids: CSVDRKETQYF. DNA for the CDR3: TGCAGCGTTGACAGAAAAGAGACCCAGTACTTC.

This sequence joins TRBV3-1 and TRBJ2-5, with 8 bases fitting TRBD2. Germline loops: CDR1 LGHDT, CDR2 YNNKEL (reference sequence). The CDR3 runs to 18 residues. The junction had 12 bases not matched to a gene; V was cut back by 2 bases and J by 1 base. The chain's CDR3 is CASSQTPGGVGTQETQYF. The CDR3, as DNA: TGTGCCAGCAGCCAAACACCCGGGGGGGTCGGGACCCAAGAGACCCAGTACTTC.

This clonotype has more than one count but fewer than ten. The V gene is TRBV6-6, the J gene TRBJ2-2; 10 bases align to TRBD1. V was clipped by 6 bases and J by 5 bases; unmatched bases: 9. Germline CDR1 and CDR2: MNHNY and SVGAGI (reference sequence). The CDR3 contains 16 residues. As DNA, the CDR3 is TGTGCCAGCAGCCAACAGGGACAGGGGATAACCGGGGAGCTGTTTTTT. Amino acids: CASSQQGQGITGELFF.

The genes are TRBV15 and TRBJ2-3; 9 bases are a match to TRBD2. The CDR3 is 17 amino acids. Germline trimming cut 0 bases from V and 5 bases from J; bases unmatched to any gene: 9. Germline loops: CDR1 LNHNV, CDR2 YYDKDF (reference sequence). CDR3: CATSRDRAGGPGDTQYF. The CDR3 DNA follows: TGTGCCACCAGCAGAGATCGCGCGGGAGGGCCTGGAGATACGCAGTATTTT.